Shown below are 26 T cell receptor beta chains from a single sample sequenced in a study of cytomegalovirus exposure and HLA in healthy donors (dated by TCRdb to 2015 to 2018). The library was obtained by the immunoSEQ multiplex PCR assay. For the multiplex PCR, a mixture combining 60 forward primers for TCR Vbeta segments and 13 reverse primers for TCR Jbeta segments was used. The clones in this table, taken by TCRdb from immuneACCESS, are in-frame only. Not every clone is retained; where verified, under half of the shortfall comes from an unresolved V gene, and the cause of the rest is unknown. The sample has around 230,000 clones on record, nearly 80% of them singletons. The top ten clonotypes cover over 1.5% of the sample. The sample taken for sequencing was PBMCs. These receptors were collected from a male donor in good health and CMV-seronegative.

The sample holds one count of this clone. V usage is TRBV18 and J usage is TRBJ1-1; a possible D gene is TRBD1 (6 bases). Trimming pared 3 bases from V and 0 bases from J, leaving 11 bases between. This CDR3 has 15 amino acids. CDR1 is KGHSH and CDR2 is LQKENI in the germline V gene. Here the CDR3 reads CASSPMDSMNTEAFF. The CDR3 DNA is TGTGCCAGCTCACCCATGGACAGCATGAACACTGAAGCTTTCTTT.

This clone has only one observation. The chain employs TRBV5-1 and TRBJ2-3, with D unclear. Per the germline V gene, CDR1 is SGHRS and CDR2 is YFSETQ. Trimming removed 0 bases from V and 4 bases from J, with 9 bases in between. CDR3 length: 14 amino acids. This CDR3 reads CASSLEQPPDTQYF. The CDR3 bases are TGCGCCAGCAGCTTGGAACAGCCGCCAGATACGCAGTATTTT.

CDR3 sequence: CASSLGSSNEKLFF. The CDR3 DNA follows: TGTGCCAGCAGTTTAGGCAGTTCGAATGAAAAACTGTTTTTT. The rearrangement links TRBV28 to TRBJ1-4, with D hard to call. CDR1 is MDHEN, CDR2 SYDVKM, per germline. The CDR3 contains 14 residues. Trimming pared 2 bases from V and 5 bases from J, leaving 9 bases between.

The chain joins TRBV19 to TRBJ2-7, with D hard to call. The CDR3 spans 15 residues. CDR1 is LNHDA, CDR2 SQIVND, per germline (reference sequence). V gave up 6 bases and J gave up 3 bases, with 18 bases separating them. The chain's CDR3 is CASSKQKTYHYEQYF. The DNA for the CDR3 is TGTGCCAGTAGCAAACAGAAAACCTACCACTACGAGCAGTACTTC.

This chain links TRBV29-1 with TRBJ2-5; D perhaps matches TRBD2 (6 bases). The assigned J gene may be wrong: the sequence end matches TRBJ2-7 better. The germline gives CDR1 SQVTM, CDR2 ANQGSEA. CDR3 length equals 12 residues. In DNA, the CDR3 is TGCAGCGTAGGGACTGAATTCTACGAGCAGTACTTC. Its protein product is CSVGTEFYEQYF.

V and J are TRBV19 and TRBJ2-3; 12 nucleotides align to TRBD1. Trimming took 8 bases from V and 7 from J; bases not matched to a gene: 4. The CDR3 has 13 residues. CDR1 and CDR2 (germline): LNHDA, SQIVND (reference sequence). CDR3 in DNA: TGTGCCAGTGGGACAGGGGGCTGGAATACGCAGTATTTT. Protein sequence: CASGTGGWNTQYF. Complete variable domain (other parts from reference TRBV19 and TRBJ2-3): DGGITQSPKYLFRKEGQNVTLSCEQNLNHDAMYWYRQDPGQGLRLIYYSQIVNDFQKGDIAEGYSVSREKKESFPLTVTSAQKNPTAFYLCASGTGGWNTQYFGPGTRLTVL.

This clone was counted between two and nine times. J is TRBJ1-6 and V is TRBV19; D is undetermined. The CDR3 loop spans 15 amino acids. V was cut by 5 bases and J by 5 bases, with 13 bases left in between. The germline CDR1 and CDR2 sequences are LNHDA and SQIVND (reference sequence). The CDR3 loop reads CASSSEGGDNSPLHF. CDR3 nucleotides: TGTGCCAGTAGTTCAGAGGGCGGAGATAATTCACCCCTCCACTTT. The full variable domain, rest sourced from reference TRBV19 and TRBJ1-6, is DGGITQSPKYLFRKEGQNVTLSCEQNLNHDAMYWYRQDPGQGLRLIYYSQIVNDFQKGDIAEGYSVSREKKESFPLTVTSAQKNPTAFYLCASSSEGGDNSPLHFGNGTRLTVT.

The chain combines TRBV4-3 with TRBJ2-1; D is perhaps TRBD1 (6 bases). CDR3 length: 15 residues. Trimming shortened V by 2 bases and J by 5 bases, and 13 bases separated the two germline ends. CDR1 and CDR2 from the germline V gene are LGHNA and YSLEER. DNA of the CDR3: TGCGCCAGCAGCCAATTGGGGGCTCTTGACAATGAGCAGTTCTTC. Its translation is CASSQLGALDNEQFF.

The V call is TRBV7-2, the J call TRBJ2-7; 7 positions match TRBD1. CDR1 is SGHTA and CDR2 is FQGNSA in the germline V gene. The CDR3 is 11 amino acids. V was clipped by 4 bases and J by 11 bases; unmatched bases: 5. Here the CDR3 reads CASSSDRVEYF. DNA of the CDR3: TGTGCCAGCAGCTCCGACAGGGTCGAGTACTTC.

V gene TRBV5-1 combines with J gene TRBJ2-1, with 13 positions matching TRBD2. Germline values: CDR1 SGHRS, CDR2 YFSETQ. CDR3 length: 13 amino acids. V lost 7 bases and J lost 9; bases outside the gene matches: 4. CDR3 nucleotide sequence: TGCGCCAGCGGACTAGCGGGAGATCGTGAGCAGTTCTTC. It is translated as CASGLAGDREQFF.

The rearrangement joins TRBV6-1 to TRBJ1-2; 10 nucleotides match TRBD1. CDR1 is MNHNS and CDR2 is SASEGT in the germline V gene. The CDR3 covers 14 residues. V was pared by 5 bases and J by 4 bases, with 4 bases of the junction left unmatched. The CDR3 sequence: CASSRGQGFYGYTF. DNA of the CDR3: TGTGCCAGCAGTAGGGGACAGGGGTTCTATGGCTACACCTTC.

V and J are TRBV5-5 and TRBJ1-1; a weak D match, TRBD1 (6 bases). The V gene's germline CDR1 is SGHKS and CDR2 YYEKEE (reference sequence). The CDR3 runs 13 residues. V was shortened by 4 bases and J by 3 bases, with 10 bases between the two germline ends. The CDR3 sequence: CASSLGGDTEAFF. The CDR3 DNA follows: TGTGCCAGCAGCCTAGGGGGGGACACTGAAGCTTTCTTT.

This rearrangement joins TRBV7-2 to TRBJ2-6; 7 bases align to TRBD1. Germline loops: CDR1 SGHTA, CDR2 FQGNSA. With V trimmed by 7 bases and J by 0 bases, 9 bases remained unmatched. The CDR3 consists of 17 residues. DNA for the CDR3: TGTGCCAGCACCGTGACAGGGCTCAGCTCTGGGGCCAACGTCCTGACTTTC. Translated: CASTVTGLSSGANVLTF.

The chain combines TRBV9 with TRBJ2-7, with D perhaps TRBD1 (5 bases). Germline V lookup: CDR1 SGDLS, CDR2 YYNGEE. Trimming removed 1 base at V and 6 bases at J, with 8 bases between. The CDR3 loop spans 12 amino acids. CDR3 in amino acids: CASSVQGSEQYF. Written as DNA, the CDR3 is TGTGCCAGCAGCGTACAGGGATCCGAGCAGTACTTC.

The genes are TRBV5-1 and TRBJ2-7, with a weak D call TRBD2 (6 bases). V lost 4 bases and J 4 bases, leaving 15 bases between the germline ends. There are 14 residues in the CDR3. The V gene's germline CDR1 is SGHRS and CDR2 YFSETQ. The DNA of the CDR3 is TGCGCCAGCAGCGACCCGTCTAGCGAATACGAGCAGTACTTC. This codes for CASSDPSSEYEQYF.

The gene calls are TRBV7-2 and TRBJ1-1, with TRBD1 as a possible D gene (6 bases). Germline values: CDR1 SGHTA, CDR2 FQGNSA. CDR3 size: 14 residues. V was clipped by 5 bases and J by 5 bases, with 15 bases between them. CDR3 sequence reads: CASSPRTEWTEAFF. CDR3 nucleotide sequence: TGTGCCAGCAGCCCTCGGACAGAATGGACTGAAGCTTTCTTT. The variable domain in full, with the rest retrieved from reference TRBV7-2 and TRBJ1-1, is GAGVSQSPSNKVTEKGKDVELRCDPISGHTALYWYRQSLGQGLEFLIYFQGNSAPDKSGLPSDRFSAERTGGSVSTLTIQRTQQEDSAVYLCASSPRTEWTEAFFGQGTRLTVV.

J is TRBJ1-5 and V is TRBV7-2, with 7 bases matching TRBD1. CDR1 and CDR2 from the germline V gene are SGHTA and FQGNSA. V lost 6 bases, J lost 2 bases, and 4 bases stayed unmatched. This CDR3 comprises 14 residues. The chain's CDR3 is CASSPDRGNQPQHF. Written as DNA, the CDR3 is TGTGCCAGCAGTCCCGACAGGGGCAATCAGCCCCAGCATTTT.

V usage is TRBV7-8 and J usage is TRBJ1-5; 8 bases are shared with TRBD1. V lost 5 bases and J lost 0; bases outside the gene matches: 3. The CDR3 runs 15 residues. Germline CDR1 is SGHVS and CDR2 is FQNEAQ. The CDR3 DNA sequence: TGTGCCAGCAGCCGGACAGGGAATAGCAATCAGCCCCAGCATTTT. Its translation: CASSRTGNSNQPQHF.

This clone was counted once. The chain recombines TRBV2 with TRBJ1-5; the D gene is possibly TRBD1 (6 bases). This CDR3 is 15 amino acids long. Trimming took off 7 bases at V and 5 bases at J, with 18 bases between the two ends. The germline CDR1 and CDR2 sequences are SNHLY and FYNNEI. The CDR3 DNA reads TGTGCCAGCAAAGGACACCAGGGGAGCGATCAGCCCCAGCATTTT. This encodes CASKGHQGSDQPQHF.

The rearrangement uses TRBV30 and TRBJ1-5, with D possibly matching TRBD1 (6 bases). The CDR3 is 12 amino acids. The ends were cut back, 0 bases at V and 7 bases at J, with 7 bases in the middle. Germline values: CDR1 GTSNPN, CDR2 SVGIG (reference sequence). The CDR3 DNA reads as TGTGCCTGGAGTGTGGGGGCCCAGCCCCAGCATTTT. This codes for CAWSVGAQPQHF.

The chain couples TRBV30 to TRBJ1-1, with D hard to call. From germline, CDR1 is GTSNPN and CDR2 SVGIG (reference sequence). Deletions cut 5 bases from V and 0 bases from J, with 19 bases between. CDR3 length: 16 residues. CDR3 bases: TGTGCCTGGGATTCAAGTATGGCAGTGCTGAACACTGAAGCTTTCTTT. This translates into CAWDSSMAVLNTEAFF. Drawing the rest from reference TRBV30 and TRBJ1-1, the complete variable domain is SQTIHQWPATLVQPVGSPLSLECTVEGTSNPNLYWYRQAAGRGLQLLFYSVGIGQISSEVPQNLSASRPQDRQFILSSKKLLLSDSGFYLCAWDSSMAVLNTEAFFGQGTRLTVV.

This clone showed up just a few times. This chain connects TRBV6-6 to TRBJ2-3, with D tentatively TRBD2 (5 bases). V lost 8 bases to trimming and J lost 2 bases, with 14 bases between them. Germline V lookup: CDR1 MNHNY, CDR2 SVGAGI (reference sequence). CDR3 length: 14 amino acids. The CDR3, as DNA: TGTGCCAGCGGACTTCCTGCCGACACAGATACGCAGTATTTT. It specifies CASGLPADTDTQYF.

The chain carries TRBV6-1 and TRBJ2-3, with TRBD2 matching 9 bases. Germline V lookup: CDR1 MNHNS, CDR2 SASEGT. The CDR3 has 16 amino acids. V shed 1 base and J 4 bases; nucleotides not matched to a gene: 6. The CDR3 DNA is TGTGCCAGCAGTGAAGGCTCGCGGGGGGGCTCAGATACGCAGTATTTT. Its protein product is CASSEGSRGGSDTQYF.

V is TRBV2 and J is TRBJ2-3; a weak D match, TRBD1 (7 bases). Germline V gene sequence: CDR1 SNHLY, CDR2 FYNNEI. This CDR3 region has 14 residues. The V end lost 9 bases, the J end lost 0 bases, and 13 bases lay between the germline ends. CDR3 DNA: TGTGCCAGTCACCAGGGGGGCAGCACAGATACGCAGTATTTT. This codes for CASHQGGSTDTQYF. Full variable domain (remainder filled in from reference TRBV2 and TRBJ2-3): EPEVTQTPSHQVTQMGQEVILRCVPISNHLYFYWYRQILGQKVEFLVSFYNNEISEKSEIFDDQFSVERPDGSNFTLKIRSTKLEDSAMYFCASHQGGSTDTQYFGPGTRLTVL.

The chain joins TRBV7-9 to TRBJ1-1; 7 bases agree with TRBD1. From germline, CDR1 is SEHNR and CDR2 FQNEAQ (reference sequence). The CDR3 length is 13 residues. V was pared by 6 bases and J by 6 bases, with 7 bases of the junction left unmatched. CDR3 sequence: CASRHQGVPEAFF. The CDR3 nucleotides are TGTGCCAGCAGGCATCAGGGGGTCCCTGAAGCTTTCTTT. Complete variable domain (other parts from reference TRBV7-9 and TRBJ1-1): DTGVSQNPRHKITKRGQNVTFRCDPISEHNRLYWYRQTLGQGPEFLTYFQNEAQLEKSRLLSDRFSAERPKGSFSTLEIQRTEQGDSAMYLCASRHQGVPEAFFGQGTRLTVV.

This clone was observed a handful of times. J is TRBJ2-7 and V is TRBV5-1; 9 bases are a match to TRBD1. Trimming took 2 bases from V and 5 from J; bases not matched to a gene: 8. Germline loops: CDR1 SGHRS, CDR2 YFSETQ. This CDR3 is 15 amino acids long. CDR3 residues: CASSLSGTGHNEQYF. The CDR3 coding sequence is TGCGCCAGCAGCTTATCCGGGACAGGGCACAACGAGCAGTACTTC.